The T cell receptor (beta chain) described here comes from a study of vaccination effects on CD4 cells after COVID-19. Study as a whole: A couple of convalescent donors provided samples 16 days and one week before vaccination. Points from the study as a whole: At late timepoints after vaccination, vaccine- and infection-induced clones shrank markedly. Researchers reported few convalescent patients and no early post-infection timepoints in the study.

Expansion with viral peptide pools was applied to antigen-specific CD4+ T cells by the ViraFEST assay prior to sequencing. Having been cultured for 10 days, the cells underwent CD4+ T cell isolation. A positive SARS-CoV-2 PCR test fell between March and December 2020. This CDR3 spans 15 amino acids. The germline CDR1 and CDR2 sequences are SGHAT and FQNNGV. V shed 5 bases and J 4 bases; nucleotides not matched to a gene: 4. Sequencing used immunoSEQ multiplex PCR; TCRdb keeps in-frame clones, though not all of them. The sample has about 26,000 clones, 70% to 80% seen once. Comments on this clone: Its antigen is still unknown.

Material: CD4+ T cells from PBMCs cultured with HCoV-NL63 spike peptides, obtained before COVID-19 vaccination. This sequence was found in a human donor who had a prior SARS-CoV-2 infection. The chain uses TRBV11-2 and TRBJ1-6; 8 bases align to TRBD1. The CDR3 reads CASSPRGPYNSPLHF. The CDR3 nucleotides read TGTGCCAGCAGCCCCAGGGGGCCTTATAATTCACCCCTCCACTTT.